This T cell receptor beta chain is drawn from a study of blood T cell repertoires in COVID-19 (dated by TCRdb to between 2020 and 2021). With respect to the entire study: The collaborator samples originated in the United States, Italy and Spain and spanned the acute and convalescent phases of COVID-19. The prospective study material was composed of cDNA or gDNA derived from T cells, B-cell-depleted T cells, or PBMCs. Deeply sampled blood TCRbeta repertoires from subjects exposed to, actively infected with, or recovered from COVID-19 were included in the dataset. The repertoires were released in a freely available public database intended as a resource for research on the immune response to SARS-CoV-2. Samples were obtained from the ongoing ImmuneRACE study (first 160 participants) and from 950 to 1,500 subjects provided by 6 global collaborators. Nearly every sample came with metadata listing a de-identified subject ID, COVID-19 status, age in years and sex. Where HLA class I and class II types were available, the types were taken from metadata supplied by the sample provider, not from assay-based typing. Points the paper makes about the study in general: The amount of clinical and demographic metadata varied by source and participant and was provided uncurated.

A word on this clone: No antigen is known for it. Per-base quality was not reported, and no clone a single base away is much larger than it.

The collaborating institutions used their own protocols to collect whole blood in K2EDTA tubes. Collaborator samples were shipped for TCRbeta analysis as frozen whole blood, isolated PBMCs, or DNA extracted from either sample type. TCRbeta CDR3 regions were amplified from genomic DNA by means of the immunoSEQ Assay, a bias-controlled multiplex PCR. The study's own analysis went as follows. The number of nucleated cells in each sample was estimated from the amplification of reference gene primers within the assay. To quantify the absolute abundance of each unique TCRbeta CDR3 rearrangement, sequence reads were collapsed and filtered. For each sample, productive Simpson clonality was calculated as the square root of Simpson's diversity index over productive rearrangements. The clones in this table, taken by TCRdb from immuneACCESS, are in-frame only. Not every clone is retained; where verified, under half of the shortfall comes from an unresolved V gene, and the cause of the rest is unknown. V, J and clone size derive from that table, while D and trimming were established from the DNA sequence. The sample has about 64,000 clones on record, under 90% of them singletons. Approximately 3% of the sample comes from the top ten.

The CDR3 starts with the cysteine, ends with the phenylalanine, and has 17 residues. CDR3 DNA only is kept here, 51 bases in frame from base 1. The source of this sequence is a man in his fifties or sixties with active COVID-19. The material sequenced was peripheral blood. The chain joins TRBV21-1 to TRBJ2-2; the D call TRBD2 from the table was never checked on the DNA. TRBV21-1 is classified as a pseudogene. The CDR3 loop reads CASSPTAGSGVTGELFF. The bases are TGTGCCAGCAGCCCCACTGCGGGTAGCGGGGTAACCGGGGAGCTGTTTTTT.